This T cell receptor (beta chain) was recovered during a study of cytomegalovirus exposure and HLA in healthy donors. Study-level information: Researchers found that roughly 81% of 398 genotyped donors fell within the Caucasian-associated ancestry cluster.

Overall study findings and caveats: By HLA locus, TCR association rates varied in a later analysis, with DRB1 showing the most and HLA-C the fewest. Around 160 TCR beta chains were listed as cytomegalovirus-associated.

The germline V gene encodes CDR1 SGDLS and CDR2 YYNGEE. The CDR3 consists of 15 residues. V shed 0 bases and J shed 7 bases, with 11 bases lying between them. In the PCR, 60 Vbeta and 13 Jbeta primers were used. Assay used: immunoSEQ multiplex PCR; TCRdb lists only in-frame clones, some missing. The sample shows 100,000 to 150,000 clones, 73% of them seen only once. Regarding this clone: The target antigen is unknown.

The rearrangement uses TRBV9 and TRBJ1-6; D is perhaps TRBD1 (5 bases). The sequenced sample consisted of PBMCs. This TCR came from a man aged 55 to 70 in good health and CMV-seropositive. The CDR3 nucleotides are TGTGCCAGCAGCGTAGAACCGGGGGTAAATTCACCCCTCCACTTT. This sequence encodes CASSVEPGVNSPLHF.